Below, 27 T cell receptor beta chains from the same sample are listed, as sequenced in a study of metastatic and nonmetastatic thyroid tumors. No patient had received any treatment before thyroid surgery. TCRdb re-called clones via MiXCR from the PCR reads. The sample gives around 15,000 clones, about 32% of which show up once; roughly 12% is in the top ten. Sequenced input: tumor tissue. The receptors stem from a male donor with papillary thyroid cancer or a benign thyroid nodule (not recorded which). Some clones in this sample may be carry-over from other donors' samples.

This clone qualifies as medium-sized. Here the CDR3 DNA reads TGCAGTGCTCCAGCCTTAGATTCTAACACAGATACGCAGTATTTT. This sequence encodes CSAPALDSNTDTQYF. The J gene is TRBJ2-3, the V gene TRBV20-1; no definite D call. From germline, CDR1 is DFQATT and CDR2 SNEGSKA (reference sequence). Trimming removed 5 bases at V and 2 bases at J, with 17 bases between. This CDR3 has 15 residues.

The V and J genes are TRBV19 and TRBJ2-7, with TRBD1 identical over 7 bases. The CDR3 has 15 residues. In germline, CDR1 is LNHDA, CDR2 SQIVND (reference sequence). The V and J ends lost 5 bases and 5 bases, in that order; junction bases with no gene match: 12. The CDR3 spells CASSPGTDVFDEQYF. The CDR3 DNA sequence: TGTGCCAGTAGTCCCGGGACAGATGTTTTTGACGAGCAGTACTTC.

This clone has ten or more counts. The chain is built from TRBV20-1 and TRBJ2-3; 8 bases map to TRBD2. CDR3 length: 14 residues. J gave up 2 bases and V 5 bases, and 6 bases lay outside the gene matches. Germline CDR1 DFQATT, CDR2 SNEGSKA (reference sequence). CDR3 nucleotides: TGCAGTGCTGTCAGCGGGGGTTACACAGATACGCAGTATTTT. Translating gives CSAVSGGYTDTQYF.

This clone is labeled as medium-sized. The chain combines TRBV6-5 with TRBJ1-6; TRBD1 matches at 7 bases. After removal of 2 bases from V and 5 bases from J, the junction contained 9 bases not matched to a gene. This CDR3 is built from 17 residues. Germline loops: CDR1 MNHEY, CDR2 SVGAGI. CDR3 in DNA: TGTGCCAGCAGTTACGACCCACAGGGGTTAAATAATTCACCCCTCCACTTT. Its protein is CASSYDPQGLNNSPLHF.

This clone was seen many times. This chain uses TRBV11-3 with TRBJ2-3; tentative D call: TRBD2 (6 bases). The CDR3 totals 18 residues. CDR1 is SGHNT, CDR2 YENEEA, per germline. Between the trimmed V and J ends, which lost 9 bases and 2 bases, there was a span of 27 bases. The CDR3 nucleotides are TGTGCCAGTCCCCCTCGGGCGGGCGGGAACGTTAACACAGATACGCAGTATTTT. It codes for CASPPRAGGNVNTDTQYF.

This clone was observed many times. The CDR3 sequence is CASSPKIFRDRGTGANVLTF. In DNA, the CDR3 is TGTGCCAGCAGTCCCAAAATTTTCCGGGACAGGGGAACTGGGGCCAACGTCCTGACTTTC. The gene calls are TRBV6-5 and TRBJ2-6, with 10 positions matching TRBD1. This CDR3 contains 20 residues. Germline V CDR1 and CDR2: MNHEY, SVGAGI. Trimming cost V 5 bases and J 2 bases; bases outside gene matches: 15.

This clone was observed at least ten times. The chain uses TRBV28 and TRBJ2-7; 9 bases match TRBD2. Germline lookup yields CDR1 MDHEN and CDR2 SYDVKM. CDR3 size: 13 residues. After removal of 8 bases from V and 2 bases from J, the junction contained 4 bases not matched to a gene. The chain's CDR3 is CASSSGTPYEQYF. The CDR3 DNA reads TGTGCCAGCTCTAGCGGGACACCCTACGAGCAGTACTTC. Filled out from reference TRBV28 and TRBJ2-7, the complete variable domain reads DVKVTQSSRYLVKRTGEKVFLECVQDMDHENMFWYRQDPGLGLRLIYFSYDVKMKEKGDIPEGYSVSREKKERFSLILESASTNQTSMYLCASSSGTPYEQYFGPGTRLTVT.

This clone counts as medium-sized. DNA of the CDR3: TGTGCCAGCAGCTTGGGACAGGCGAACTACGAGCAGTACTTC. Protein sequence: CASSLGQANYEQYF. V is TRBV5-6 and J is TRBJ2-7; D perhaps matches TRBD1 (6 bases). Trimming shortened V by 0 bases and J by 3 bases, and 10 bases separated the two germline ends. In germline, CDR1 is SGHDT, CDR2 YYEEEE. The CDR3 consists of 14 residues.

This clone is deemed medium-sized. The V gene is TRBV20-1, the J gene TRBJ2-1; a possible D gene is TRBD1 (6 bases). The CDR3 sequence is 15 residues long. Germline assignment: CDR1 DFQATT and CDR2 SNEGSKA (reference sequence). Between the trimmed V and J ends, which lost 5 bases and 5 bases, there was a span of 19 bases. The DNA of the CDR3 is TGCAGTGCTCAGGGGAGCTGGTGGTCTGACAATGAGCAGTTCTTC. This translates into CSAQGSWWSDNEQFF.

The count of this clone is one. The J gene is TRBJ1-2, the V gene TRBV4-2, with TRBD1 identical over 10 bases. Per germline, CDR1 LGHNA and CDR2 YNFKEQ. The V gene end was trimmed by 0 bases and the J gene end by 6 bases; junction bases not matched to a gene: 7. The CDR3 totals 16 residues. The CDR3 protein is CASSQDRRQGANGYTF. The CDR3 DNA sequence: TGTGCCAGCAGCCAAGATCGGAGACAGGGGGCCAATGGCTACACCTTC.

This clone is classed as medium-sized. V and J are TRBV6-2 or TRBV6-3 and TRBJ2-5; 7 bases map to TRBD2. Germline V lookup: CDR1 MNHEY, CDR2 SVGEGT. The CDR3 runs to 14 residues. V lost 6 bases, J lost 2 bases, and 6 bases stayed unmatched. The chain's CDR3 is CASRRAGPQETQYF. The CDR3 coding sequence is TGTGCCAGCAGGCGAGCGGGACCGCAAGAGACCCAGTACTTC.

This clone was counted a single time. This chain connects TRBV4-2 to TRBJ2-5; 14 bases match TRBD2. Germline V gene sequence: CDR1 LGHNA, CDR2 YNFKEQ. J was trimmed by 4 bases and V by 1 base; bases with no gene match: 8. CDR3 length: 18 residues. CDR3 loop: CASSQGGLAGALGETQYF. CDR3 sequence (DNA): TGTGCCAGCAGCCAAGGGGGACTAGCGGGAGCGTTAGGAGAGACCCAGTACTTC.

The chain carries TRBV18 and TRBJ2-1; 7 bases align to TRBD1. The CDR3 extends over 14 amino acids. Germline values: CDR1 KGHSH, CDR2 LQKENI. The V gene end was trimmed by 3 bases and the J gene end by 5 bases; junction bases not matched to a gene: 4. CDR3 DNA: TGTGCCAGCTCACCGGGACAGAATAACAATGAGCAGTTCTTC. Its translation: CASSPGQNNNEQFF.

The chain uses TRBV28 and TRBJ2-1; D gene unclear. Trimming cost V 11 bases and J 10 bases, with 15 bases left between them. The CDR3 covers 11 residues. Germline values: CDR1 MDHEN, CDR2 SYDVKM. CDR3 in amino acids: CAALKGREQFF. DNA for the CDR3: TGTGCCGCACTGAAGGGTCGGGAGCAGTTCTTC.

The chain is built from TRBV30 and TRBJ2-7; 10 positions agree with TRBD2. V lost 0 bases, J lost 0 bases, and 17 bases stayed unmatched. The germline gives CDR1 GTSNPN, CDR2 SVGIG (reference sequence). The CDR3 extends over 20 amino acids. The chain's CDR3 is CAWSVRVLAGGQPSSYEQYF. CDR3 bases: TGTGCCTGGAGTGTACGGGTGTTAGCGGGAGGACAACCTAGCTCCTACGAGCAGTACTTC.

This clone occurred many times. The rearrangement uses TRBV18 and TRBJ1-2, with 7 bases matching TRBD1. Germline CDR1 and CDR2: KGHSH and LQKENI. The CDR3 runs to 15 residues. V lost 3 bases and J lost 2; bases outside the gene matches: 6. CDR3 in amino acids: CASSPTGTENYGYTF. For the CDR3, the DNA is TGTGCCAGCTCACCGACCGGGACAGAAAACTATGGCTACACCTTC.

Concerning this clone: Sequence at one end of the junction differs from germline and may be a read error. The chain couples TRBV7-7 to TRBJ1-1; no clear D. This CDR3 has 13 residues. CDR1 is SSHAT, CDR2 FNYEAQ, per germline (reference sequence). The CDR3 DNA reads TGTGCTAGCAGTCCACGATTTGACACTGAAGCTTTCTTT. Its translation is CASSPRFDTEAFF.

V usage is TRBV10-3 and J usage is TRBJ2-5, with D unclear. Germline lookup yields CDR1 ENHRY and CDR2 SYGVKD. Between the trimmed V and J ends, which lost 0 bases and 3 bases, there was a span of 2 bases. The CDR3 runs to 12 residues. CDR3 in amino acids: CAISESEETQYF. The CDR3, as DNA: TGTGCCATCAGTGAGTCCGAAGAGACCCAGTACTTC.

This chain links TRBV20-1 with TRBJ1-3, with TRBD1 matching 7 bases. The CDR3 is 13 amino acids. The ends lost 3 bases at V and 3 bases at J; junction bases unmatched: 2. The V gene's germline CDR1 is DFQATT and CDR2 SNEGSKA (reference sequence). DNA for the CDR3: TGCAGTGCTAGTCAGGGGGGTGGAAACACCATATATTTT. This translates into CSASQGGGNTIYF.

In regard to this clone: The junction differs from germline at one of its ends, possibly a read error. The chain combines TRBV12-3 or TRBV12-4 with TRBJ1-6, with TRBD1 as a possible D gene (5 bases). This CDR3 region has 15 residues. This chain's CDR3 is CASSLAAGGNSPLHF. DNA for the CDR3: TGTGCCAGCAGTCTAGCAGCGGGGGGGAATTCACCCCTCCACTTT.

V usage is TRBV4-2 and J usage is TRBJ2-7; D may match TRBD1 or TRBD2 (6 bases each). Germline-derived CDR1 and CDR2 are LGHNA and YNFKEQ. The CDR3 extends over 16 amino acids. V was shortened by 0 bases and J by 7 bases, with 19 bases between the two germline ends. The CDR3: CASSQEGAEGVYEQYF. CDR3 DNA: TGTGCCAGCAGCCAAGAGGGGGCGGAGGGGGTTTATGAGCAGTACTTC.

The rearrangement joins TRBV4-1 to TRBJ1-2; no clear D gene. V lost 0 bases, J lost 6 bases, and 11 bases lay in between. Germline assignment: CDR1 MGHRA and CDR2 YSYEKL. The CDR3 loop spans 14 amino acids. The CDR3 loop is CASSQDRGFDGYTF. CDR3 coding DNA: TGCGCCAGCAGCCAAGATCGGGGTTTCGATGGCTACACCTTC.

This clone was detected only a few times. The rearrangement uses TRBV6-1 and TRBJ2-7; D unresolved. Germline CDR1 and CDR2: MNHNS and SASEGT. Between the trimmed V and J ends, which lost 7 bases and 0 bases, there was a span of 10 bases. The CDR3 extends over 13 amino acids. CDR3 DNA sequence: TGTGCCAGCACCGATCCGAACTCCTACGAGCAGTACTTC. Translated: CASTDPNSYEQYF.

This clone has only a few counts. This chain joins TRBV7-8 and TRBJ2-7; no reliable D call. Germline loops: CDR1 SGHVS, CDR2 FQNEAQ. Trimming cost V 5 bases and J 2 bases, with 10 bases left between them. CDR3 length equals 13 residues. The CDR3 is CASSPSNTYEQYF. The CDR3 coding sequence is TGTGCCAGCAGCCCTAGTAACACCTACGAGCAGTACTTC. The complete variable domain, with remaining parts taken from reference TRBV7-8 and TRBJ2-7, reads GAGVSQSPRYKVAKRGQDVALRCDPISGHVSLFWYQQALGQGPEFLTYFQNEAQLDKSGLPSDRFFAERPEGSVSTLKIQRTQQEDSAVYLCASSPSNTYEQYFGPGTRLTVT.

This clone was detected many times. The chain has TRBV24-1 and TRBJ2-3, with D perhaps TRBD1 (7 bases). The V end lost 7 bases, the J end lost 1 base, and 14 bases lay between the germline ends. The CDR3 sequence is 15 residues long. Germline V gives CDR1 KGHDR, CDR2 SFDVKD. The CDR3 here is CATSARGVGTDTQYF. The CDR3 DNA reads TGTGCCACCAGCGCCAGGGGGGTCGGCACAGATACGCAGTATTTT.

With respect to this clone: No conserved phenylalanine or tryptophan ends this CDR3, so it is likely a read error. J is TRBJ1-6 and V is TRBV10-3; 7 nucleotides match TRBD1. The CDR3 sequence is 17 residues long. Germline-derived CDR1 and CDR2 are ENHRY and SYGVKD. CDR3 residues: CANSERAVGGRDSPLHY. The CDR3 DNA sequence: TGTGCCAACAGTGAGAGGGCCGTAGGGGGCCGAGATTCACCCCTCCACTAT.

The rearrangement links TRBV18 to TRBJ2-7, with TRBD1 matching 9 bases. The CDR3 loop spans 15 amino acids. The germline CDR1 and CDR2 sequences are KGHSH and LQKENI. V dropped 0 bases and J dropped 5; count of bases not matched to a gene: 5. The CDR3 protein is CASSPPQQGAHEQYF. CDR3 DNA sequence: TGTGCCAGCTCACCACCGCAACAGGGGGCCCACGAGCAGTACTTC.